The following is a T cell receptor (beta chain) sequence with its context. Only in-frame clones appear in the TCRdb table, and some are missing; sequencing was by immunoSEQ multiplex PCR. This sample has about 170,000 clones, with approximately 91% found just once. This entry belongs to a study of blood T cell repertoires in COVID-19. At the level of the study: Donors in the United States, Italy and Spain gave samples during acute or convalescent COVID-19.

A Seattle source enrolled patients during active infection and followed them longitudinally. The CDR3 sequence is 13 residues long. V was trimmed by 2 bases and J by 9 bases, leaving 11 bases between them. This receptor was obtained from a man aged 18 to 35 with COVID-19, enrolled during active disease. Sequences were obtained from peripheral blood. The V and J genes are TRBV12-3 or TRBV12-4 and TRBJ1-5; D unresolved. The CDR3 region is CASSLNEVGPQHF. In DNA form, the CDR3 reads TGTGCCAGCAGTTTAAACGAGGTTGGGCCCCAGCATTTT.